Shown below are 8 T cell receptor beta chains from a single sample sequenced in a study of lung T cells in sarcoidosis with Löfgren's syndrome. TCRdb processed the reads anew with MiXCR; each CDR3 protein has one entry. The repertoire includes about 19,000 distinct CDR3 sequences, 21% of them detected once, and 0.65% to 0.9% sits in the top ten. Sequenced material: CD4+ T cells from bronchoalveolar lavage. These TCRs come from a human donor with sarcoidosis (Löfgren's syndrome or another form), or a control subject (not recorded which).

The V and J genes are TRBV29-1 and TRBJ2-2, with 11 nucleotides matching TRBD2. Germline CDR1 reads SQVTM; CDR2 reads ANQGSEA. The CDR3 totals 16 residues. Trimming removed 4 bases from V and 3 bases from J; junction bases left unmatched: 7. CDR3 protein: CSVGGTSGFYTGELFF. The CDR3 DNA reads as TGCAGCGTTGGAGGGACTAGCGGATTCTACACCGGGGAGCTGTTTTTT.

With regard to this clonotype: This may come from a read error, since a much larger clone is one base off. This chain connects TRBV5-1 to TRBJ2-4; no clear D gene. This CDR3 spans 14 amino acids. Trimming removed 1 base from V and 6 bases from J, with 11 bases in between. Germline CDR1 is SGHRS and CDR2 is YFSETQ. The CDR3 region has the DNA TGCGCCAGCAGCTTGTACGGCAAGGGAAACATTCAGTACTTC. It codes for CASSLYGKGNIQYF.

Judged by abundance, this clonotype is medium-sized. The chain carries TRBV20-1 and TRBJ2-7, with D maybe TRBD2 (6 bases). Trimming removed 6 bases at V and 7 bases at J, with 13 bases between. CDR1 DFQATT and CDR2 SNEGSKA come from the germline V gene (reference sequence). The CDR3 covers 11 residues. The DNA of the CDR3 is TGCAGTGCGTGGGACTCCGTTGAGCAGTACTTC. Protein: CSAWDSVEQYF.

This clonotype came up many times. This chain uses TRBV10-3 with TRBJ2-1, with 7 bases identical to TRBD2. Germline values: CDR1 ENHRY, CDR2 SYGVKD. The CDR3 covers 14 residues. J was trimmed by 0 bases and V by 9 bases; bases with no gene match: 5. The CDR3 coding sequence is TGTGCCATTCTTCTAGCGGACTCCTACAATGAGCAGTTCTTC. It codes for CAILLADSYNEQFF.

This clonotype was seen ten or more times. The rearrangement joins TRBV11-1 to TRBJ2-1; 7 bases agree with TRBD2. This CDR3 is 16 amino acids long. Germline V gene lookup returns CDR1 SGHAT and CDR2 FQDESV (reference sequence). Germline trimming cut 2 bases from V and 6 bases from J; bases unmatched to any gene: 10. The DNA of the CDR3 is TGTGCCAGCAGCTTAATTTGGCTAGCGGTTGGCAATGAGCAGTTCTTC. Its translation: CASSLIWLAVGNEQFF.

Ten or more counts support this clonotype. V usage is TRBV20-1 and J usage is TRBJ2-3, with 8 bases identical to TRBD2. The CDR3 totals 17 residues. Germline V gene sequence: CDR1 DFQATT, CDR2 SNEGSKA (reference sequence). V lost 7 bases to trimming and J lost 1 base; unmatched junction nucleotides: 16. Written as DNA, the CDR3 is TGCAGTGATTCGCGAGCGGGAGAGACCTCGGGCACAGATACGCAGTATTTT. Amino acids: CSDSRAGETSGTDTQYF.

This clonotype was picked up many times. The gene calls are TRBV7-3 and TRBJ1-3, with D possibly TRBD1 on 5 matching bases. V lost 5 bases and J lost 0, with 11 bases in between. The CDR3 loop spans 15 amino acids. The germline gives CDR1 SGHTA, CDR2 FQGTGA. The CDR3 loop reads CASSQSGSSGNTIYF. CDR3 in DNA: TGTGCCAGCAGCCAGTCAGGGAGCTCTGGAAACACCATATATTTT.

This clonotype was counted ten times or more. J is TRBJ1-4 and V is TRBV7-8; the D gene is possibly TRBD1 (5 bases). Between the trimmed V and J ends, which lost 5 bases and 8 bases, there was a span of 12 bases. The CDR3 sequence is 13 residues long. CDR1 SGHVS and CDR2 FQNEAQ come from the germline V gene. This chain's CDR3 is CASSRDLEEKLFF. The CDR3 region has the DNA TGTGCCAGCAGCCGGGACCTTGAAGAAAAACTGTTTTTT.